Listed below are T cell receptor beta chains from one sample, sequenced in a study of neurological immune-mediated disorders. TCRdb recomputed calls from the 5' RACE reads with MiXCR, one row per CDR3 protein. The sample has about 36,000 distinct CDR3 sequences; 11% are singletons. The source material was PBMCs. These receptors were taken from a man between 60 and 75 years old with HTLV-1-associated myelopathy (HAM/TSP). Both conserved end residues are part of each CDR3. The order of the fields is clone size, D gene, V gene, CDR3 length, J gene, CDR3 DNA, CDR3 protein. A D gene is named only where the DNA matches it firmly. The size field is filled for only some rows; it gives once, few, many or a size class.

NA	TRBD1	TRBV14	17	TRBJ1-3	TGTGCCAGCAGCCATTCAAGGGGGCCCCCCTCTGGAAACACCATATATTTT	CASSHSRGPPSGNTIYF
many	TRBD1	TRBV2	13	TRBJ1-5	TGTGCCAGCAGTGGAGACAGGGCTCAGCCCCAGCATTTT	CASSGDRAQPQHF
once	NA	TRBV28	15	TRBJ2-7	TGTGCCAGCAGCCCTCCAGATCTTAGCTCCTACGAGCAGTACTTC	CASSPPDLSSYEQYF
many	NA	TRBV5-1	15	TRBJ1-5	TGCGCCAGCAGCTTTGGTGGGAATAGCAATCAGCCCCAGCATTTT	CASSFGGNSNQPQHF
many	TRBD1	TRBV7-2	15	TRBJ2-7	TGTGCCAGCAGCCCGGGTCCGGGACAGGGAGACGAGCAGTACTTC	CASSPGPGQGDEQYF
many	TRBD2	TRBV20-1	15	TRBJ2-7	TGCAGTGCTAGAGTTAGCGGGAGTGGGTCCTACGAGCAGTACTTC	CSARVSGSGSYEQYF
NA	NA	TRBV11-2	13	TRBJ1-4	TGTGCCAGCAGCTCTGGAGGAAATGAAAAACTGTTTTTT	CASSSGGNEKLFF
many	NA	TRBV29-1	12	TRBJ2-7	TGCAGCGTTGAAGGCGTCTCCTACGAGCAGTACTTC	CSVEGVSYEQYF
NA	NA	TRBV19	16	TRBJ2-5	TGTGCCAGTAGTCCCCGGGGTGGCGGAGGACAAGAGACCCAGTACTTC	CASSPRGGGGQETQYF
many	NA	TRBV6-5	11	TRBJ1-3	TGTGCCAGCAGCCGAGGAAACACCATATATTTT	CASSRGNTIYF
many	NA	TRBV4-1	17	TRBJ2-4	TGCGCCAGCAGCCAGGACCGAACAGGGATGGGCGAAAACATTCAGTACTTC	CASSQDRTGMGENIQYF